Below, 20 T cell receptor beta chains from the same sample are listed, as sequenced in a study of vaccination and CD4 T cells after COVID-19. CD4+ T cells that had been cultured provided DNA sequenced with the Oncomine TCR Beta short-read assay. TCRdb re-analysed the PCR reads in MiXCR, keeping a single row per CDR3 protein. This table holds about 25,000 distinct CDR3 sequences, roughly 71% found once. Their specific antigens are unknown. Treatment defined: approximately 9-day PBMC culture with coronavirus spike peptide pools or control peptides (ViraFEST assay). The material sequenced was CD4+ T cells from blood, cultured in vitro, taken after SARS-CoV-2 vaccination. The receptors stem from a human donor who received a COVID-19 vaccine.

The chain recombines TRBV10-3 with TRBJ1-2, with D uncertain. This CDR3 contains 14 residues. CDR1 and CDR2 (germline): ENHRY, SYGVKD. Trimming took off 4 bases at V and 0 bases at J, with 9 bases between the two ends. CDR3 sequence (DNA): TGTGCCATCAGTGGTGGCGGAGCTAACTATGGCTACACCTTC. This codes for CAISGGGANYGYTF.

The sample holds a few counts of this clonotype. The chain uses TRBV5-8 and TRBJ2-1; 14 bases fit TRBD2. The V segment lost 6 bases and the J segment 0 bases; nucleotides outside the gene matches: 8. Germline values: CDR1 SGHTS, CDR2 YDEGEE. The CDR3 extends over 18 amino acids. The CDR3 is CASTGTSGGPSSYNEQFF. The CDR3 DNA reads TGTGCCAGCACCGGGACTAGCGGGGGCCCGAGCTCCTACAATGAGCAGTTCTTC.

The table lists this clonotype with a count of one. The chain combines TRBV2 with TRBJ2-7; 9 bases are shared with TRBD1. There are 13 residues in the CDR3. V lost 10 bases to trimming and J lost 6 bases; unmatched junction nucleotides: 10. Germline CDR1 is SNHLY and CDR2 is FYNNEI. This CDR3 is CATGGTGLGEQYF. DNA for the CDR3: TGTGCCACTGGGGGGACAGGGCTTGGCGAGCAGTACTTC.

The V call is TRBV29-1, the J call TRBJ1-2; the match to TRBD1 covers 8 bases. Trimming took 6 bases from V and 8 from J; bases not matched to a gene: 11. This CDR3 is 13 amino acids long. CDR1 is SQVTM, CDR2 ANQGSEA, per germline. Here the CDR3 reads CSVQGASWKGYTF. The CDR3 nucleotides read TGCAGCGTCCAGGGGGCCAGCTGGAAGGGCTACACCTTC.

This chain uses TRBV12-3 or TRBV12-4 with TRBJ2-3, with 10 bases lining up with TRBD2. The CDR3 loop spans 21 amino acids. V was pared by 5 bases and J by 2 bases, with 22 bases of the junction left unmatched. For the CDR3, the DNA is TGTGCCAGCAGTCCGAGTACGGGACTAGCGAGGGGGAGGTACTTCACAGATACGCAGTATTTT. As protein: CASSPSTGLARGRYFTDTQYF.

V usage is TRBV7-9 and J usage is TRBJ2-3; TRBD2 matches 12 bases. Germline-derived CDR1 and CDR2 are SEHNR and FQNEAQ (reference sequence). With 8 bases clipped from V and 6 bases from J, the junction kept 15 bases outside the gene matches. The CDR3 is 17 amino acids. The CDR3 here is CASGRRLAGAGGDTQYF. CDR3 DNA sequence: TGTGCCAGCGGTAGGAGACTAGCGGGGGCCGGAGGGGATACGCAGTATTTT. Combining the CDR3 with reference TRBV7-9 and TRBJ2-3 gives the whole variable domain DTGVSQNPRHKITKRGQNVTFRCDPISEHNRLYWYRQTLGQGPEFLTYFQNEAQLEKSRLLSDRFSAERPKGSFSTLEIQRTEQGDSAMYLCASGRRLAGAGGDTQYFGPGTRLTVL.

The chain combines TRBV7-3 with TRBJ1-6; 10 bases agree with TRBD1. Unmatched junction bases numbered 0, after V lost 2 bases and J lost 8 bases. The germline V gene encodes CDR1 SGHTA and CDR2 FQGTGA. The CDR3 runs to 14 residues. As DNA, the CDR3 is TGTGCCAGCAGCTTAGACAGGGGGCATTCACCCCTCCACTTT. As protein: CASSLDRGHSPLHF. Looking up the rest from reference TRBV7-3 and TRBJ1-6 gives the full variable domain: GAGVSQTPSNKVTEKGKYVELRCDPISGHTALYWYRQSLGQGPEFLIYFQGTGAADDSGLPNDRFFAVRPEGSVSTLKIQRTERGDSAVYLCASSLDRGHSPLHFGNGTRLTVT.

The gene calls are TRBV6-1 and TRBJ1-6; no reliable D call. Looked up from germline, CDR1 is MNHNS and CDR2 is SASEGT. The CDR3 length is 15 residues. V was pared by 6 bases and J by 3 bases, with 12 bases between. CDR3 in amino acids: CASRPPSLYNSPLHF. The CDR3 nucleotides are TGTGCCAGCAGACCCCCCTCCCTCTATAATTCACCCCTCCACTTT.

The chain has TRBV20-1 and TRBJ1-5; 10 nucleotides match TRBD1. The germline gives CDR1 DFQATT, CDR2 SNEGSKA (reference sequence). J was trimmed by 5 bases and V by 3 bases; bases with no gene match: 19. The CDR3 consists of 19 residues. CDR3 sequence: CSARDRTGTGVDVHQPQHF. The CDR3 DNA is TGCAGTGCTAGGGACCGTACCGGGACAGGGGTCGACGTTCATCAGCCCCAGCATTTT.

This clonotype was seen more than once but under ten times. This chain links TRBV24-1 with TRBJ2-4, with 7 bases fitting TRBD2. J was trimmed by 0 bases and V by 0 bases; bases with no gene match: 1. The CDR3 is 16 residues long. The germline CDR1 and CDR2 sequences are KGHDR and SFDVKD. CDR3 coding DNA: TGTGCCACCAGTGATTTGGGGGGGGTAGCCAAAAACATTCAGTACTTC. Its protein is CATSDLGGVAKNIQYF.

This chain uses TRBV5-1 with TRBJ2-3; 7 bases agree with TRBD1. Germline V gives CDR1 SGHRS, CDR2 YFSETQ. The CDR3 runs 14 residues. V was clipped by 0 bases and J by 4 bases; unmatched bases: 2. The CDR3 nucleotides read TGCGCCAGCAGCTTGGGGCAGGGGGCAGATACGCAGTATTTT. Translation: CASSLGQGADTQYF. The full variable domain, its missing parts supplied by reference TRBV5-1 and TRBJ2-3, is KAGVTQTPRYLIKTRGQQVTLSCSPISGHRSVSWYQQTPGQGLQFLFEYFSETQRNKGNFPGRFSGRQFSNSRSEMNVSTLELGDSALYLCASSLGQGADTQYFGPGTRLTVL.

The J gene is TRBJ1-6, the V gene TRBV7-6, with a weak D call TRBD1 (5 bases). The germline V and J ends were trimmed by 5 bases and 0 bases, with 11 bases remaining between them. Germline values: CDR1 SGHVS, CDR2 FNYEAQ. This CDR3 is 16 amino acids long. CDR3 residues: CASSVGGSSYNSPLHF. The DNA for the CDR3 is TGTGCCAGCAGCGTCGGGGGGAGCTCCTATAATTCACCCCTCCACTTT.

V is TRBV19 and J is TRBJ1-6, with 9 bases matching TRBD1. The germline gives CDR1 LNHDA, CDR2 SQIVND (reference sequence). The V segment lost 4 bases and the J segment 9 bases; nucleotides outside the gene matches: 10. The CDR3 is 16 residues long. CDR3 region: CASSRRDRVGFSPLHF. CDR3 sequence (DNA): TGTGCCAGTAGTAGGCGGGACAGGGTGGGGTTTTCACCCCTCCACTTT.

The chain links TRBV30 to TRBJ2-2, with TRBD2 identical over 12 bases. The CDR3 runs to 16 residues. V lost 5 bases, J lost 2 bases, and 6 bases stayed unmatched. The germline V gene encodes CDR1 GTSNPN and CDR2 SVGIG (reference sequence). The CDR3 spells CAWRTSGAKNTGELFF. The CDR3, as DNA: TGTGCCTGGCGGACTAGCGGGGCTAAAAACACCGGGGAGCTGTTTTTT.

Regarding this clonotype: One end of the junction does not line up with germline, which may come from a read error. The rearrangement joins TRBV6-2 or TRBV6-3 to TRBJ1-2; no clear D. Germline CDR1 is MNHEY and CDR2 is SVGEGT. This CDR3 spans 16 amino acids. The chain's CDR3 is CASSPEYGRGNYGHTF. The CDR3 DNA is TGTGCCAGCAGCCCTGAATACGGACGTGGCAACTATGGCCACACCTTC.

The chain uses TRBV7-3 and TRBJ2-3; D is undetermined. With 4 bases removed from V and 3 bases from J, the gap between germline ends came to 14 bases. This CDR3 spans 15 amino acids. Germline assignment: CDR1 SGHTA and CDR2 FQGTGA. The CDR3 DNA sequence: TGTGCCAGCAGCTCCGGACCTCCTGTGACAGATACGCAGTATTTT. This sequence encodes CASSSGPPVTDTQYF.

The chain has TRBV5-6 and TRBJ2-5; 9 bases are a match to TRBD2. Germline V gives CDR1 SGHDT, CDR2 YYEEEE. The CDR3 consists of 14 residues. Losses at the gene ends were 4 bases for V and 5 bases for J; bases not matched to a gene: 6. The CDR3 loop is CASSPGLADETQYF. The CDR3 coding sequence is TGTGCCAGCAGCCCGGGACTAGCTGACGAGACCCAGTACTTC.

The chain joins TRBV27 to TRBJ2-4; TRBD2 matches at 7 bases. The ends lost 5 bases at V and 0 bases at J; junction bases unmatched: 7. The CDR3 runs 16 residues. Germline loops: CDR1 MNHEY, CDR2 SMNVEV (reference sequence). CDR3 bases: TGTGCCAGCAGTCGCCTGGGGGGGATAGCCAAAAACATTCAGTACTTC. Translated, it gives CASSRLGGIAKNIQYF.

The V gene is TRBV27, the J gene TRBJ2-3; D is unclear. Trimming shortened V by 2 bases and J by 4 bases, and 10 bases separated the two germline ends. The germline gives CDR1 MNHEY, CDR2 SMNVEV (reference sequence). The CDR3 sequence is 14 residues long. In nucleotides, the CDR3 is TGTGCCAGCAGTTTAGATCCTTTTTCAGATACGCAGTATTTT. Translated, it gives CASSLDPFSDTQYF.

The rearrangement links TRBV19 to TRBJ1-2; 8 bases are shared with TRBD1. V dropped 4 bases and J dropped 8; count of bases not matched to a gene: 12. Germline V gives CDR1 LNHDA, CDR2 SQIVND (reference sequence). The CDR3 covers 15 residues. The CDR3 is CASSTTGGLGDGYTF. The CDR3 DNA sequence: TGTGCCAGTAGTACTACAGGGGGGTTAGGGGACGGCTACACCTTC.